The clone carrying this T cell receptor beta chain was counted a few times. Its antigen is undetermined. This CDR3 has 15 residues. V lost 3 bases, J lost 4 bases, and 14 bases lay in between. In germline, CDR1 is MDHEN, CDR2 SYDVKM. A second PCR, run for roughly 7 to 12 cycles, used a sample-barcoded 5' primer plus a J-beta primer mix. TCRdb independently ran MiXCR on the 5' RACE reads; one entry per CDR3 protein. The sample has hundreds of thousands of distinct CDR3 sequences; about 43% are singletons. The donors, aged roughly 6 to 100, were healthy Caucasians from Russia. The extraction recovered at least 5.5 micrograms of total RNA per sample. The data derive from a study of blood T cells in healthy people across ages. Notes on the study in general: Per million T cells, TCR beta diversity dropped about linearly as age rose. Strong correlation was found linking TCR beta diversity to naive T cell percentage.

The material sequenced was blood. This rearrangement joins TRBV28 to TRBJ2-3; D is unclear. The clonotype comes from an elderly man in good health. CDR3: CASSLSGISSDTQYF. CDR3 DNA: TGTGCCAGCAGTTTGTCGGGTATCAGTTCAGATACGCAGTATTTT.